Listed below are T cell receptor beta chains from one sample, sequenced in a study of blood T cell repertoires in COVID-19. The table came from immunoSEQ multiplex PCR; TCRdb's copy has only in-frame clones and leaves some out. The sample consists of 150,000 to 200,000 clones, approximately 84% of them appearing once. Specimen: peripheral blood. The receptors were sampled from a woman older than 75 with acute or convalescent COVID-19. Each CDR3 is given with its conserved first and last residue. The D gene is left open where the match is weak. Rows may omit the clone size; those that give it use once, few, many or a size class.

v_gene	d_gene	abundance	j_gene	len	CDR3nt	CDR3aa
TRBV5-1	.	.	TRBJ2-1	11	TGCGCCAGCAGCGAGTCTTATGAGCAGTTCTTC	CASSESYEQFF
TRBV6-1	TRBD1	few	TRBJ1-1	18	TGTGCCAGCAGTGAATCAGGGTGGCCGGGACAGGGGAACACTGAAGCTTTCTTT	CASSESGWPGQGNTEAFF
TRBV6-4	TRBD2	.	TRBJ2-1	15	TGTGCCAGCATCCCCCGGGCGGGGGGGCTGAATGAGCAGTTCTTC	CASIPRAGGLNEQFF
TRBV14	.	few	TRBJ2-7	13	TGTGCCAGCAGCCAAGATCCGGGGACTGGGCAGTACTTC	CASSQDPGTGQYF
TRBV2	.	.	TRBJ1-5	14	TGTGCCAGCAGCAGCGGGTGGGACAATCAGCCCCAGCATTTT	CASSSGWDNQPQHF
TRBV19	.	.	TRBJ2-5	14	TGTGCCAGTAGTCGGACAGTGGGCTTAGGGACCCAGTACTTC	CASSRTVGLGTQYF
TRBV5-1	.	.	TRBJ1-6	16	TGCGCCAGCAGCTTAGTGGGGGGCTCCTATAATTCACCCCTCCACTTT	CASSLVGGSYNSPLHF
TRBV15	.	.	TRBJ1-5	15	TGTGCCACCAGCAGAGGCGGGCAGACCAATCAGCCCCAGCATTTT	CATSRGGQTNQPQHF
TRBV2	.	.	TRBJ1-5	14	TGTGCCAGCAGTGAGGGGGGGCGAAATCAGCCCCAGCATTTT	CASSEGGRNQPQHF
TRBV7-9	.	.	TRBJ1-6	15	TGTGCCAGCAGCAAACCGGGAAACTTCAATTCACCCCTCCACTTT	CASSKPGNFNSPLHF
TRBV3-1/TRBV3-2	TRBD1	.	TRBJ1-6	16	TGTGCCAGCAGCCAAGTTCCGGGACAGGGAGGCTCACCCCTCCACTTT	CASSQVPGQGGSPLHF
TRBV11-2	TRBD2	.	TRBJ2-1	19	TGTGCCAGCAGCTTCCGGGCGAGGCTAGCGGGAGAATCATACAATGAGCAGTTCTTC	CASSFRARLAGESYNEQFF
TRBV5-6	TRBD1	.	TRBJ2-7	15	TGTGCCAGCAGCTTTTACAGGGGGCGAAATGACGAGCAGTACTTC	CASSFYRGRNDEQYF
TRBV19	TRBD2	.	TRBJ2-1	19	TGTGCCAGTAGTATAGGGGCTAGCGGGAGGGGTCTCTCCTACAATGAGCAGTTCTTC	CASSIGASGRGLSYNEQFF
TRBV19	TRBD2	once	TRBJ2-3	18	TGTGCCAGTAGCCTCACCCTTCCACTAGCGGGACGCACAGATACGCAGTATTTT	CASSLTLPLAGRTDTQYF
TRBV7-2	.	.	TRBJ2-7	16	TGTGCCAGCAGCCCGACAAGGCGGGGACGACGGAGCGAGCAGTACTTC	CASSPTRRGRRSEQYF
TRBV5-8	.	.	TRBJ2-2	15	TGTGCCAGCAGCTTGGGCAGGGCGAACACCGGGGAGCTGTTTTTT	CASSLGRANTGELFF
TRBV7-9	.	.	TRBJ1-2	13	TGTGCCAGCAGCTTAGGAGCGGTTTATCGCTACACCTTC	CASSLGAVYRYTF
TRBV28	TRBD1	.	TRBJ2-6	14	TGTGCCAGCCAACAGGGGTCTGGGGCCAACGTCCTGACTTTC	CASQQGSGANVLTF
TRBV3-1/TRBV3-2	TRBD2	.	TRBJ2-1	16	TGTGCCAGCAGCCAGATTAGCGGGGGGGCGGTTGGACAGGCGCTCTTC	CASSQISGGAVGQALF
TRBV6-5	TRBD2	.	TRBJ2-7	15	TGTGCCAGCAGGTCCGGGACTAGCGGCTCCTACGAGCAGTACTTC	CASRSGTSGSYEQYF
TRBV12-5	.	.	TRBJ1-1	12	TGTGCTAGTGGCCGAGTGAGCACTGAAGCTTTCTTT	CASGRVSTEAFF
TRBV28	.	.	TRBJ2-5	15	TGTGCCAGCAGTCGCCCGGAACTCGGGGAAGAGACCCAGTACTTC	CASSRPELGEETQYF
TRBV5-8	TRBD1	.	TRBJ1-1	14	TGTGCCAGCAGCCTAGGGACAGGGCGGACTGAAGCTTTCTTT	CASSLGTGRTEAFF
TRBV5-1	TRBD1	.	TRBJ2-5	14	TGCGCCAGCAGTTCCGGGACAGAACAAGAGACCCAGTACTTC	CASSSGTEQETQYF
TRBV20-1	.	.	TRBJ2-1	11	TGCAGTGCTAGATCTTACAATGAGCAGTTCTTC	CSARSYNEQFF
TRBV7-3	.	.	TRBJ2-6	15	TGTGCCAGCAGCCCACAGGGTTCTGGGGCCAACGTCCTGACTTTC	CASSPQGSGANVLTF
TRBV5-1	.	.	TRBJ1-1	14	TGCGCCAGCAGACCCCTACAGGGGAACACTGAAGCTTTCTTT	CASRPLQGNTEAFF
TRBV30	TRBD1	.	TRBJ1-3	17	TGTGCCTGGAGTTCCGTCGGGACAGGGGATTTTGGAAACACCATATATTTT	CAWSSVGTGDFGNTIYF
TRBV29-1	.	.	TRBJ1-4	12	TGCAGCGTTGTACAGGATAATGAAAAACTGTTTTTT	CSVVQDNEKLFF
TRBV19	TRBD1	.	TRBJ1-6	14	TGTGCCAGTAGTGCGGGACAGGGAGTTTCACCCCTCCACTTT	CASSAGQGVSPLHF